These 31 T cell receptor beta chains originate from one sample sequenced in a study of neurological immune-mediated disorders. TCRdb reprocessed the 5' RACE reads via MiXCR and lists one record per CDR3 protein. The repertoire consists of about 50,000 distinct CDR3 sequences, with over 4.5% occurring once and the leading ten covering less than 1.5%. The sequencing sample was made of CD4+ T cells from blood. The origin of the receptors is a woman aged 18-29 years with multiple sclerosis.

This clonotype was counted ten times or more. The chain uses TRBV12-3 or TRBV12-4 and TRBJ2-1, with 7 bases that match TRBD2. The CDR3 runs 15 residues. Trimming took 2 bases from V and 7 from J; bases not matched to a gene: 8. The CDR3 bases are TGTGCCAGCAGTTTAAACCGCGGGAGTAATAATGAGCAGTTCTTC. It encodes CASSLNRGSNNEQFF.

The genes are TRBV12-3 or TRBV12-4 and TRBJ2-3; the D gene is possibly TRBD2 (5 bases). The V gene lost 2 bases and the J gene lost 1 base, with 7 bases spanning the gap. The CDR3 contains 14 residues. In DNA, the CDR3 is TGTGCCAGCAGTTTACGAGCGGGCACAGATACGCAGTATTTT. Protein product: CASSLRAGTDTQYF.

At least ten counts were recorded for this clonotype. The chain employs TRBV10-3 and TRBJ1-3; D remains ambiguous. The CDR3 runs to 14 residues. Per germline, CDR1 ENHRY and CDR2 SYGVKD. V lost 3 bases and J 1 base, leaving 7 bases between the germline ends. The CDR3 loop reads CAISEAGSGNTIYF. The CDR3 DNA reads as TGTGCCATCAGTGAAGCGGGGTCTGGAAACACCATATATTTT.

This clonotype was seen ten or more times. This rearrangement joins TRBV12-3 or TRBV12-4 to TRBJ1-1, with no clear D. CDR3 length equals 13 residues. The V gene lost 6 bases and the J gene lost 3 bases, with 11 bases spanning the gap. CDR3 coding DNA: TGTGCCAGCAGGATTTTAATGGACACTGAAGCTTTCTTT. Protein sequence: CASRILMDTEAFF.

This rearrangement joins TRBV27 to TRBJ1-1; D possibly corresponds to TRBD1 (6 bases). Germline values: CDR1 MNHEY, CDR2 SMNVEV (reference sequence). The CDR3 spans 14 residues. V lost 8 bases, J lost 4 bases, and 17 bases lay in between. CDR3 DNA sequence: TGTGCCAGCGGCTTCGGGGGAGGGGGCACTGAAGCTTTCTTT. Residues: CASGFGGGGTEAFF.

The DNA of the CDR3 is TGTGCCAGCAGCTTATCCCTTTCTCAGCCCCAGCATTTT. Protein: CASSLSLSQPQHF. The V and J genes are TRBV7-9 and TRBJ1-5; D call uncertain. The CDR3 runs to 13 residues. Germline lookup yields CDR1 SEHNR and CDR2 FQNEAQ (reference sequence). The V end was cut by 2 bases, the J end by 6 bases, with 8 bases between.

The rearrangement links TRBV6-5 to TRBJ1-1, with 7 bases that match TRBD1. Germline V gene sequence: CDR1 MNHEY, CDR2 SVGAGI. Trimming at V came to 6 bases and at J to 1 base, leaving 8 bases not matched to a gene. The CDR3 runs to 15 residues. This chain's CDR3 is CASSITGTANTEAFF. CDR3 DNA: TGTGCCAGCAGCATCACCGGGACAGCGAACACTGAAGCTTTCTTT.

The chain couples TRBV2 to TRBJ1-2; no clear D gene. CDR1 is SNHLY and CDR2 is FYNNEI in the germline V gene. CDR3 length: 14 residues. The germline V and J ends were trimmed by 3 bases and 4 bases, with 12 bases remaining between them. This CDR3 reads CASSDNSELYGYTF. The CDR3, as DNA: TGTGCCAGCAGTGACAACAGCGAACTCTATGGCTACACCTTC.

This clonotype was seen at least ten times. The rearrangement uses TRBV7-2 and TRBJ2-1; 8 bases match TRBD2. V trimming: 0 bases; J trimming: 6 bases; junction bases outside the gene matches: 10. The CDR3 runs 17 residues. The V gene's germline CDR1 is SGHTA and CDR2 FQGNSA. CDR3 region: CASSLAGGRWTVNEQFF. The DNA of the CDR3 is TGTGCCAGCAGCTTAGCCGGCGGGAGGTGGACGGTCAATGAGCAGTTCTTC. Full variable domain (outside the CDR3, taken from reference TRBV7-2 and TRBJ2-1): GAGVSQSPSNKVTEKGKDVELRCDPISGHTALYWYRQSLGQGLEFLIYFQGNSAPDKSGLPSDRFSAERTGGSVSTLTIQRTQQEDSAVYLCASSLAGGRWTVNEQFFGPGTRLTVL.

This clonotype was seen ten or more times. The CDR3 spells CASSYNSYYGYTF. The CDR3 coding sequence is TGTGCCAGCAGTTATAACAGCTACTATGGCTACACCTTC. The chain has TRBV6-5 and TRBJ1-2; D is unresolved. This CDR3 is built from 13 residues. V was clipped by 3 bases and J by 3 bases, with 8 bases between them. The germline V gene has CDR1 MNHEY and CDR2 SVGAGI.

This clonotype was detected many times. The V gene is TRBV29-1, the J gene TRBJ2-1, with D tentatively TRBD2 (5 bases). The CDR3 is 14 residues long. Per the germline V gene, CDR1 is SQVTM and CDR2 is ANQGSEA. V lost 6 bases and J 5 bases, leaving 17 bases between the germline ends. CDR3 protein: CSVEHRTLDNEQFF. The CDR3 DNA reads TGCAGCGTAGAACATCGGACTCTCGACAATGAGCAGTTCTTC.

In its sample, this clonotype was seen many times. The rearrangement links TRBV29-1 to TRBJ2-6, with D uncertain. The germline CDR1 and CDR2 sequences are SQVTM and ANQGSEA. This CDR3 contains 15 residues. V shed 4 bases and J shed 0 bases, with 10 bases lying between them. The DNA for the CDR3 is TGCAGCGTTGGTCCAGGACGCTCTGGGGCCAACGTCCTGACTTTC. Translation: CSVGPGRSGANVLTF.

This clonotype came up many times. V is TRBV20-1 and J is TRBJ1-5, with 7 bases that match TRBD1. V was clipped by 5 bases and J by 2 bases; unmatched bases: 3. Per the germline V gene, CDR1 is DFQATT and CDR2 is SNEGSKA (reference sequence). The CDR3 is 13 residues long. The CDR3 DNA reads as TGCAGTGCTCACAGGGGCGGCAATCAGCCCCAGCATTTT. It translates to CSAHRGGNQPQHF.

This clonotype was detected many times. This chain links TRBV2 with TRBJ2-2; D might be TRBD1 or TRBD2, each matching 5 bases. This CDR3 has 15 amino acids. V lost 7 bases and J 4 bases, leaving 16 bases between the germline ends. Germline values: CDR1 SNHLY, CDR2 FYNNEI. The CDR3 nucleotides are TGTGCCAGCAAAGACGGGACGGGGATCACCGGGGAGCTGTTTTTT. Translated: CASKDGTGITGELFF.

This clonotype was seen a handful of times. This chain joins TRBV3-1 and TRBJ1-1; tentatively, D is TRBD1 (5 bases). Trimming stripped 1 base from V and 4 bases from J, with 13 bases between. The CDR3 loop spans 15 amino acids. Germline-derived CDR1 and CDR2 are LGHDT and YNNKEL (reference sequence). The CDR3 reads CASSQVGTGATEAFF. DNA for the CDR3: TGTGCCAGCAGCCAAGTTGGCACAGGTGCCACTGAAGCTTTCTTT.

This clonotype has a count of ten or more. The chain combines TRBV6-5 with TRBJ1-4; 11 nucleotides align to TRBD1. The CDR3 contains 13 residues. Germline loops: CDR1 MNHEY, CDR2 SVGAGI. V trimming: 8 bases; J trimming: 8 bases; junction bases outside the gene matches: 4. The CDR3, as DNA: TGTGCCAGCCGTAGGACAGGGGGCGAAAAACTGTTTTTT. It encodes CASRRTGGEKLFF.

The sample holds many counts of this clonotype. This chain joins TRBV6-6 and TRBJ2-7; D not resolved. The V end was cut by 6 bases, the J end by 0 bases, with 12 bases between. Germline V gene data show CDR1 as MNHNY and CDR2 as SVGAGI (reference sequence). There are 14 residues in the CDR3. CDR3 sequence reads: CASREGRSSYEQYV. In DNA, the CDR3 is TGTGCCAGCAGGGAAGGCAGGAGCTCCTACGAGCAGTACGTC.

This clonotype came up many times. The chain employs TRBV5-5 and TRBJ2-2; 7 positions agree with TRBD1. J gave up 0 bases and V 0 bases, and 2 bases lay outside the gene matches. Germline CDR1 and CDR2: SGHKS and YYEKEE (reference sequence). The CDR3 is 16 amino acids. The CDR3 nucleotides read TGTGCCAGCAGCTTGGAGGGGACAGCGAACACCGGGGAGCTGTTTTTT. It translates to CASSLEGTANTGELFF.

Of note for this clonotype: A clone one base away is much larger, so this may be a read error. The rearrangement uses TRBV12-3 or TRBV12-4 and TRBJ1-4; 7 bases agree with TRBD1. The CDR3 covers 14 residues. CDR3 in amino acids: CVSRPGTVSEKLFF. The CDR3 DNA follows: TGTGTCAGCAGACCCGGGACAGTTTCTGAAAAACTGTTTTTT.

This clonotype was counted many times. The rearrangement links TRBV7-6 to TRBJ1-3; TRBD1 agrees at 10 bases. V lost 1 base, J lost 3 bases, and 3 bases stayed unmatched. In germline, CDR1 is SGHVS, CDR2 FNYEAQ. The CDR3 is 16 amino acids. CDR3 coding DNA: TGTGCCAGCAGCTTAGGGACAGGGGGAATTGGAAACACCATATATTTT. Its translation: CASSLGTGGIGNTIYF.

This clonotype was seen ten or more times. V gene TRBV20-1 combines with J gene TRBJ2-5; 11 positions match TRBD2. The V segment lost 4 bases and the J segment 1 base; nucleotides outside the gene matches: 5. The CDR3 runs 15 residues. In germline, CDR1 is DFQATT, CDR2 SNEGSKA (reference sequence). CDR3 DNA: TGCAGTGCTATAGGACTAGCGGGCCCCCAAGAGACCCAGTACTTC. It is translated as CSAIGLAGPQETQYF.

This clonotype was picked up many times. V gene TRBV5-6 combines with J gene TRBJ2-5, with 10 bases aligning to TRBD2. The J segment lost 3 bases and the V segment lost 4 bases, leaving 3 bases of the junction unmatched. CDR1 SGHDT and CDR2 YYEEEE come from the germline V gene. The CDR3 is 14 residues long. The CDR3 DNA reads as TGTGCCAGCAGCCCGGGACTAGCGAAAGAGACCCAGTACTTC. It yields the protein CASSPGLAKETQYF.

This clonotype was detected ten times or more. DNA of the CDR3: TGTGCCAGCAGTTACTCGGTTCGCCGTTTTAGCTCTGGAAACACCATATATTTT. Amino acid sequence: CASSYSVRRFSSGNTIYF. The genes are TRBV6-5 and TRBJ1-3; D is unclear. The germline V gene encodes CDR1 MNHEY and CDR2 SVGAGI. Trimming cost V 0 bases and J 0 bases, with 15 bases left between them. This CDR3 region has 18 residues.

This clonotype was found many times. J is TRBJ1-2 and V is TRBV5-1, with 11 nucleotides matching TRBD1. This CDR3 is 13 amino acids long. Germline V CDR1 and CDR2: SGHRS, YFSETQ. Germline trimming cut 4 bases from V and 8 bases from J; bases unmatched to any gene: 4. The CDR3 DNA sequence: TGCGCCAGCAGCCCGGGACAGGGGGACGGCTACACCTTC. Its translation is CASSPGQGDGYTF. The full variable domain, in which reference TRBV5-1 and TRBJ1-2 provide the parts outside the CDR3, is KAGVTQTPRYLIKTRGQQVTLSCSPISGHRSVSWYQQTPGQGLQFLFEYFSETQRNKGNFPGRFSGRQFSNSRSEMNVSTLELGDSALYLCASSPGQGDGYTFGSGTRLTVV.

A remark on this clonotype: A junction end diverges from the germline sequence, so it may reflect a read error. The chain carries TRBV5-4 and TRBJ2-4, with 7 bases that match TRBD1. The CDR3 runs 15 residues. CDR1 SGHNT and CDR2 YYREEE come from the germline V gene (reference sequence). The CDR3 region is CANSLGQQSKNIQYF. For the CDR3, the DNA is TGTGCCAACAGCTTGGGACAGCAGTCCAAAAACATTCAGTACTTC.

This clonotype was counted between two and nine times. The genes are TRBV18 and TRBJ2-1; a possible D gene is TRBD1 (6 bases). CDR1 and CDR2 (germline): KGHSH, LQKENI. V lost 3 bases, J lost 10 bases, and 13 bases lay in between. This CDR3 has 13 amino acids. CDR3 protein: CASSPQGSREQFF. DNA of the CDR3: TGTGCCAGCTCACCGCAGGGGTCGCGCGAGCAGTTCTTC.

This clonotype was observed many times. The chain is built from TRBV20-1 and TRBJ2-1; TRBD2 aligns across 12 bases. From germline, CDR1 is DFQATT and CDR2 SNEGSKA (reference sequence). The trim removed 1 base at V and 0 bases at J, leaving 7 bases unmatched. The CDR3 loop spans 18 amino acids. In nucleotides, the CDR3 is TGCAGTGCTAGAGGTCTAGCGGGAGGGCAAAGCTCCTACAATGAGCAGTTCTTC. Protein: CSARGLAGGQSSYNEQFF.

The V and J genes are TRBV7-8 and TRBJ2-1; 12 bases are a match to TRBD2. Germline values: CDR1 SGHVS, CDR2 FQNEAQ. The V and J ends lost 8 bases and 8 bases, in that order; junction bases with no gene match: 7. The CDR3 length is 14 residues. DNA for the CDR3: TGTGCCAGCGCCGGGACTAGCGGGTTGTATGAGCAGTTCTTC. It translates to CASAGTSGLYEQFF.

This clonotype occurred many times. The genes are TRBV7-2 and TRBJ2-5, with 9 bases identical to TRBD1. The CDR3 is made up of 19 amino acids. Trimming at V came to 5 bases and at J to 6 bases, leaving 22 bases not matched to a gene. Germline-derived CDR1 and CDR2 are SGHTA and FQGNSA. The DNA for the CDR3 is TGTGCCAGCAGCCACCACCCCGACCCCGGGACAGGGTATGGGAAGACCCAGTACTTC. It is translated as CASSHHPDPGTGYGKTQYF.

This clonotype has a count of ten or more. This chain connects TRBV6-6 to TRBJ2-1; 7 bases line up with TRBD2. The V gene's germline CDR1 is MNHNY and CDR2 SVGAGI (reference sequence). This CDR3 spans 16 amino acids. With V trimmed by 4 bases and J by 9 bases, 15 bases remained unmatched. The CDR3 bases are TGTGCCAGCAGTTCACTCGGGGGGACCCGAATGCCTGAGCAGTTCTTC. Residues: CASSSLGGTRMPEQFF.

This clonotype occurred many times. The V gene is TRBV7-8, the J gene TRBJ2-7; tentatively, D is TRBD1 (6 bases). Germline CDR1 and CDR2: SGHVS and FQNEAQ. V lost 1 base, J lost 6 bases, and 13 bases lay in between. The CDR3 is 14 amino acids. The CDR3 region has the DNA TGTGCCAGCAGCTTAGAAACAGGGATATCCGAGCAGTACTTC. This translates into CASSLETGISEQYF.